These T cell receptor beta chains were read from a single sample in a study of blood T cells in healthy people across ages. TCRdb fed the 5' RACE reads into MiXCR, producing one record per CDR3 protein. The sample contains under 1,000,000 distinct CDR3 sequences, 35% to 50% of which appear only once. The specimen was blood. These receptors were obtained from a man aged 80 or over in good health. Each CDR3 is given with its conserved first and last residue. D genes are given only for firm matches. Not all rows give a size; the values are once, few, many and, for expanded clones, a class.

d_call,j_call,v_call,clone_size,cdr3_nt,cdr3_aa
TRBD2,TRBJ2-3,TRBV30,few,TGTGCCTGGAGTGTATCTAGCGGGATCACAGATACGCAGTATTTT,CAWSVSSGITDTQYF
TRBD2,TRBJ2-3,TRBV20-1,many,TGCAGTGCTAGAGACATGGGACTAGCGGCAGGAGATACGCAGTATTTT,CSARDMGLAAGDTQYF
-,TRBJ1-2,TRBV21-1,once,TGTGCCAGAACGTACGCCTATGGCTACACCTTC,CARTYAYGYTF
-,TRBJ2-5,TRBV7-2,many,TGTGCCAGCAGCTTAGTTCGAGAGACCCAGTACTTC,CASSLVRETQYF
TRBD2,TRBJ2-5,TRBV28,-,TGTGCCAGCAGTTTGGGCGAGCGGGAGTGTGAGCAGTACTTC,CASSLGERECEQYF
TRBD1,TRBJ2-5,TRBV5-1,few,TGCGCCAGCAGCTTGCAGGGGGCGCAAGAGACCCAGTACTTC,CASSLQGAQETQYF
-,TRBJ2-1,TRBV7-2,few,TGTGCCAGCAGCTTGGGGCAGGTTGCCCTAAATGAGCAGTTCTTC,CASSLGQVALNEQFF
-,TRBJ2-1,TRBV24-1,-,TGTGCCACCAGTGATCCGACACTCTCCTACAATGAGCAGTTCTTC,CATSDPTLSYNEQFF
-,TRBJ2-7,TRBV28,few,TGTGCCAGCAGCCTTAGGGGGGGGGGATCCGAGCAGTACTTC,CASSLRGGGSEQYF
TRBD2,TRBJ2-5,TRBV6-1,-,TGTGCCAGCAGTGGCGGGGGTTCCCAAGAGACCCAGTACTTC,CASSGGGSQETQYF
-,TRBJ2-3,TRBV15,-,TGTGCCACCAGCGCCGGAGTCACAGATACGCAGTATTTT,CATSAGVTDTQYF
-,TRBJ2-5,TRBV11-2,once,TGTGCCAGCAGCTTACATCAGGTGGAGACCCAGTACTTC,CASSLHQVETQYF
-,TRBJ2-5,TRBV18,-,TGTGCCAGCTCAGGATCGGGAGAACAAGAGACCCAGTACTTC,CASSGSGEQETQYF
-,TRBJ2-7,TRBV29-1,-,TGCAGCGTTGGAGGTCTTAAGTACGAGCAGTACTTC,CSVGGLKYEQYF
-,TRBJ2-5,TRBV20-1,many,TGCAGTGCTAGTCCCCTAGCGACCAACCAAGAGACCCAGTACTTC,CSASPLATNQETQYF
-,TRBJ2-3,TRBV6-6,-,TGTGCCAGCAGTCACTGGGGACTCAGCACAGATACGCAGTATTTT,CASSHWGLSTDTQYF
TRBD1,TRBJ2-1,TRBV12-3/TRBV12-4,-,TGTGCCAGCAGAGGGACAGGGTACAATGAGCAGTTCTTC,CASRGTGYNEQFF
-,TRBJ2-1,TRBV11-2,few,TGTGCCAGCAGCTTGAGGACCTCGGATGAGCAGTTCTTC,CASSLRTSDEQFF
-,TRBJ2-1,TRBV6-2/TRBV6-3,-,TGTGCCAGCAGGGAGGTGGGCCCGCAGTTCTTC,CASREVGPQFF
TRBD1,TRBJ2-2,TRBV5-1,many,TGCGCCAGCAGCACTGGACAGGGGAACACCGGGGAGCTGTTTTTT,CASSTGQGNTGELFF
TRBD2,TRBJ2-1,TRBV5-6,-,TGTGCCAGCAGCTTCCCCAGACTAGCGGGTCGCAACAATGAGCAGTTCTTC,CASSFPRLAGRNNEQFF
-,TRBJ2-3,TRBV10-1,-,TGCGCCAGCAGTGAGTCCGCGACAGGTAGCACAGATACGCAGTATTTT,CASSESATGSTDTQYF
TRBD1,TRBJ2-3,TRBV29-1,-,TGCAGCGTTGACAGCCCCGGGACAGGGAAAACAGATACGCAGTATTTT,CSVDSPGTGKTDTQYF
-,TRBJ2-1,TRBV5-1,few,TGCGCCAGCAGCTTGTTTCCCGGCGATGAGCAGTTCTTC,CASSLFPGDEQFF
-,TRBJ2-7,TRBV19,-,TGTGCCAGTAGTATAGATCTCAGGGCCTACGAGCAGTACTTC,CASSIDLRAYEQYF
TRBD2,TRBJ2-1,TRBV2,-,TGTGCCAGCAAAGAACTAGCGGGAGTATACGAGCAGTTCTTC,CASKELAGVYEQFF
TRBD2,TRBJ2-3,TRBV28,few,TGTGCCAGCAGTTTAATGGCGGGAGAGAGAACAGATACGCAGTATTTT,CASSLMAGERTDTQYF
-,TRBJ1-1,TRBV18,-,TGTGCCAGCTCACCACAAGAGAACACTAAAGCTTTCTTT,CASSPQENTKAFF
TRBD2,TRBJ2-1,TRBV2,few,TGTGCCAGCAGACGACTAGCGGGAGCCCCGAGGAATGAGCAGTTCTTC,CASRRLAGAPRNEQFF
TRBD2,TRBJ2-7,TRBV2,-,TGTGCCAGCAGAGTCATAGCGGGAGGGCCCGAGCAGTACTTC,CASRVIAGGPEQYF
TRBD1,TRBJ1-6,TRBV7-6,few,TGTGCCAGCAGCCATGAACAGGGGGGGTATTCACCCCTCCACTTT,CASSHEQGGYSPLHF
-,TRBJ2-4,TRBV12-3/TRBV12-4,-,TGTGCCAGCAGTTCCGGGACCGGGGTAAGGGAGGCCCAGTACTTC,CASSSGTGVREAQYF
-,TRBJ2-3,TRBV27,-,TGTGCCAGCGCCCCCGGCTCCCCACACTTGTATACGCAGTATTTT,CASAPGSPHLYTQYF
-,TRBJ2-4,TRBV28,-,TGTGCCAGCAGGGACGGGGAGGAGGTCCAAAACATTCAGTACTTC,CASRDGEEVQNIQYF
-,TRBJ1-1,TRBV29-1,few,TGCAGCGTTGAAGGAGTCACTGAAGCTTTCTTT,CSVEGVTEAFF
TRBD2,TRBJ2-3,TRBV18,-,TGTGCCAGCTCACCGCGGACTAGCGGGAAGAGCACAGATACGCAGTATTTT,CASSPRTSGKSTDTQYF
-,TRBJ2-2,TRBV20-1,-,TGCAGTGCTCTACCCGGGGCGCCGGACACCGGGGAGCTGTTTTTT,CSALPGAPDTGELFF
TRBD1,TRBJ2-5,TRBV6-6,-,TGTGCCAGCAGACCAAGGACAGGGATAGAGACCCAGTACTTC,CASRPRTGIETQYF
TRBD2,TRBJ2-7,TRBV20-1,-,TGCAGTGCTAGAGATTTTACTAGCGGGAGTTACGAGCAGTACTTC,CSARDFTSGSYEQYF
-,TRBJ2-4,TRBV7-2,-,TGTGCCAGCAGCCCATCTAGGACTCTAGCCAAAAACATTCAGTACTTC,CASSPSRTLAKNIQYF
-,TRBJ2-5,TRBV6-5,many,TGTGCCAGCACCATGTGGTCGCCGGCGCAAGAGACCCAGTACTTC,CASTMWSPAQETQYF
-,TRBJ1-2,TRBV7-2,-,TGTGCCAGCAGCTTAGATGGCGCAATGACTAACTATGGCTACACCTTC,CASSLDGAMTNYGYTF
-,TRBJ2-5,TRBV7-3,-,TGTGCCAGCTCCCCAAGCGTCCAAGAGACCCAGTACTTC,CASSPSVQETQYF
-,TRBJ1-5,TRBV2,few,TGTGCCAGCAGTGAAGACCAGGGCCTCACTCAGCCCCAGCATTTT,CASSEDQGLTQPQHF